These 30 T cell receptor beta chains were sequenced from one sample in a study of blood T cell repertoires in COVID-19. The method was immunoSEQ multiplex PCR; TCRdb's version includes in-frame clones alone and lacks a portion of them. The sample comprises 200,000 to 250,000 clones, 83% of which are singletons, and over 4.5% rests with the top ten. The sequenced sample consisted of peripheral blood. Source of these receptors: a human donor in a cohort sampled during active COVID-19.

CDR3 DNA: TGCGCCAGCAGCCCTGTAGCGGGGGCGTACCAAGAGACCCAGTACTTC. It yields the protein CASSPVAGAYQETQYF. The chain joins TRBV5-1 to TRBJ2-5, with TRBD2 matching over 9 bases. The CDR3 is 16 amino acids. Germline-derived CDR1 and CDR2 are SGHRS and YFSETQ. With V trimmed by 4 bases and J by 0 bases, 7 bases remained unmatched.

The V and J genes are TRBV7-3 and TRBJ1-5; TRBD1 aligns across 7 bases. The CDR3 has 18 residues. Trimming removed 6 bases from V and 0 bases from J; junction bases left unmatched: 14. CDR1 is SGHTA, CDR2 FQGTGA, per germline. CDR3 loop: CASSRYPGQPYSNQPQHF. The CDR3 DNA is TGTGCCAGCAGTAGATATCCGGGACAGCCTTATAGCAATCAGCCCCAGCATTTT.

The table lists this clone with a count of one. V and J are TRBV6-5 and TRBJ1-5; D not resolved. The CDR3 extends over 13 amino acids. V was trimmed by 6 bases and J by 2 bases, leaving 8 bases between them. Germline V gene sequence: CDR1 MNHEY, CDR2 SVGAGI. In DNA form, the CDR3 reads TGTGCCAGCAGGGAGGTTGGCAATCAGCCCCAGCATTTT. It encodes CASREVGNQPQHF.

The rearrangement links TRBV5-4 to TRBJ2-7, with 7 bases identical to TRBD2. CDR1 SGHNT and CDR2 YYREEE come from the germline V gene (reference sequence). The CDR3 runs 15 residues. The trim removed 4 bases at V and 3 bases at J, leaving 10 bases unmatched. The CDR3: CASSPRGASGYEQYF. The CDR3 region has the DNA TGTGCCAGCAGCCCTCGGGGAGCTAGCGGCTACGAGCAGTACTTC.

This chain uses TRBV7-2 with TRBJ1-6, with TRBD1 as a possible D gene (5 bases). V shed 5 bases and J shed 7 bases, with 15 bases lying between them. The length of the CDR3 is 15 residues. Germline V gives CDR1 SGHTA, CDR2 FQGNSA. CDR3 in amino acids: CASSTSREGNSPLHF. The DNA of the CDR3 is TGTGCCAGCAGCACCTCCAGGGAGGGAAATTCACCCCTCCACTTT.

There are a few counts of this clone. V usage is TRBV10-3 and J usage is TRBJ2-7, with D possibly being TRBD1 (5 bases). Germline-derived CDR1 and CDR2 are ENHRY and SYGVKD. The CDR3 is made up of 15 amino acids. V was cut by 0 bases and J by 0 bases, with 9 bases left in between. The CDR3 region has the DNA TGTGCCATCAGTGAGTCACAGGCCAGCTCCTACGAGCAGTACTTC. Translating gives CAISESQASSYEQYF.

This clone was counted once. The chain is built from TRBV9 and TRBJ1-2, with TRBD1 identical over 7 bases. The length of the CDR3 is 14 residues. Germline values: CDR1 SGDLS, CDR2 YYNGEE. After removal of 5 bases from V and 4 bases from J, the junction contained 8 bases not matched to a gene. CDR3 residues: CASSATGDTYGYTF. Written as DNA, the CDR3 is TGTGCCAGCAGTGCTACAGGGGATACCTATGGCTACACCTTC.

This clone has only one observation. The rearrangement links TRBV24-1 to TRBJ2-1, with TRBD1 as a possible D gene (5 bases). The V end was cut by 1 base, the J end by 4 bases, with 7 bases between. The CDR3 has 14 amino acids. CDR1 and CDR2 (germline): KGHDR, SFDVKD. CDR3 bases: TGTGCCACCAGTGATTTAGGGGTATACAATGAGCAGTTCTTC. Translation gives CATSDLGVYNEQFF.

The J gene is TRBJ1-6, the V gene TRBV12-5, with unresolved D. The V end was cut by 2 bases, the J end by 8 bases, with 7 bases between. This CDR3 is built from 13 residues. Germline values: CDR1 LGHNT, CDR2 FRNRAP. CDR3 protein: CASGLNTYSPLHF. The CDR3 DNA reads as TGTGCTAGTGGTTTGAACACCTATTCACCCCTCCACTTT.

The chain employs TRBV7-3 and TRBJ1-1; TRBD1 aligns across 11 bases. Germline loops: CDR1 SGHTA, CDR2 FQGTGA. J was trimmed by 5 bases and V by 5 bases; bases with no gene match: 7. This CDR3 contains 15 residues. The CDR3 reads CASSQTGTGGTEAFF. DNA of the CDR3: TGTGCCAGCAGCCAAACCGGGACAGGGGGGACTGAAGCTTTCTTT.

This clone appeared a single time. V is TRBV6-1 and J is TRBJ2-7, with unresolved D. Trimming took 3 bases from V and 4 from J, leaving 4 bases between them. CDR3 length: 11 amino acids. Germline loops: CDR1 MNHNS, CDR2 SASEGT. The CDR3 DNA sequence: TGTGCCAGCAGTGACCCGTACGAGCAGTACTTC. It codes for CASSDPYEQYF.

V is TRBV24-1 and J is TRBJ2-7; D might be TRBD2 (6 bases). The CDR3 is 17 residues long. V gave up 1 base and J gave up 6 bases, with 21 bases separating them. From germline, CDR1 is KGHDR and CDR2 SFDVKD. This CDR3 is CATSDFWGVVDQGEQYF. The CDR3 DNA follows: TGTGCCACCAGTGATTTCTGGGGGGTAGTGGATCAAGGCGAGCAGTACTTC.

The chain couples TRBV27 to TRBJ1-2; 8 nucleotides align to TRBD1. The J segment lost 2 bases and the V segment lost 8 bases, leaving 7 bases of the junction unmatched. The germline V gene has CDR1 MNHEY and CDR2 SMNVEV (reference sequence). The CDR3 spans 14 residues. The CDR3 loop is CASSHRQGNYGYTF. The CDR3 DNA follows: TGTGCCAGCTCACACCGACAGGGGAACTATGGCTACACCTTC.

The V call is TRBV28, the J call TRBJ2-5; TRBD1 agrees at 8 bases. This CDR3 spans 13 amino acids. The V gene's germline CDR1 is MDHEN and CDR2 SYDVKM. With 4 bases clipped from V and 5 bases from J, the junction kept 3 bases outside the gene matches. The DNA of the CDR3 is TGTGCCAGCAGTTCAGGGGGCTGGGAGACCCAGTACTTC. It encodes CASSSGGWETQYF.

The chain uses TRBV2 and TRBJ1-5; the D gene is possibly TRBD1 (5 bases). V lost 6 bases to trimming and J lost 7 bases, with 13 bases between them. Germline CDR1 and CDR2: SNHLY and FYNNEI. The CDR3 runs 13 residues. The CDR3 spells CASSARVRQPQHF. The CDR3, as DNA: TGTGCCAGCAGCGCCAGGGTAAGACAGCCCCAGCATTTT. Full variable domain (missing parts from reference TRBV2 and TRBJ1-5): EPEVTQTPSHQVTQMGQEVILRCVPISNHLYFYWYRQILGQKVEFLVSFYNNEISEKSEIFDDQFSVERPDGSNFTLKIRSTKLEDSAMYFCASSARVRQPQHFGDGTRLSIL.

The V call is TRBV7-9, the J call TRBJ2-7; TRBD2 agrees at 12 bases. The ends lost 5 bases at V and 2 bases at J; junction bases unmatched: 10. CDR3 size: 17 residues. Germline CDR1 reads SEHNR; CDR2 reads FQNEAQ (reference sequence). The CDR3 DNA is TGTGCCAGCAGCCCAAACCCGGGACTAGCGGGCCCCTACGAGCAGTACTTC. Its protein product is CASSPNPGLAGPYEQYF.

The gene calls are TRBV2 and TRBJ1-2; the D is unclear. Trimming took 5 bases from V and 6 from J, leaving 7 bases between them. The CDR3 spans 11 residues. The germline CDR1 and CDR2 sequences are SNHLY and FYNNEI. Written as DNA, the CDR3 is TGTGCCAGCAGTCCCATAGATGGCTACACCTTC. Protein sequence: CASSPIDGYTF. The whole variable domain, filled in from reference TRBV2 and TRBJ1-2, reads EPEVTQTPSHQVTQMGQEVILRCVPISNHLYFYWYRQILGQKVEFLVSFYNNEISEKSEIFDDQFSVERPDGSNFTLKIRSTKLEDSAMYFCASSPIDGYTFGSGTRLTVV.

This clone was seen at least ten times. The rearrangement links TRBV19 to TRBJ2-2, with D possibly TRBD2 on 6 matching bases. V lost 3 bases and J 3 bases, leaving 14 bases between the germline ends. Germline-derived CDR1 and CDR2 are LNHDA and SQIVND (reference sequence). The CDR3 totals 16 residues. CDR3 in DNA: TGTGCCAGTAGTATTGGCGGGGTAAGATACACCGGGGAGCTGTTTTTT. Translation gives CASSIGGVRYTGELFF.

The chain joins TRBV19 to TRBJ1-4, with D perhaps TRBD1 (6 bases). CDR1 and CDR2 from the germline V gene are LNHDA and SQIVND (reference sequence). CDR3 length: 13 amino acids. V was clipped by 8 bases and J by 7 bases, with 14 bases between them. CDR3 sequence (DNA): TGTGCCAGTGCCGGACAGTCTGGTGAAAAACTGTTTTTT. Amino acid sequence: CASAGQSGEKLFF.

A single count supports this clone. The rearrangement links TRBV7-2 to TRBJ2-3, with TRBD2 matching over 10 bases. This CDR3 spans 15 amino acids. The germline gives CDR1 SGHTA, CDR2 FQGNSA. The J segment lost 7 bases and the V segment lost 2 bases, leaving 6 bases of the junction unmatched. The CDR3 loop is CASSLWASGGYTQYF. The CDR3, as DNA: TGTGCCAGCAGCTTATGGGCTAGCGGGGGTTATACGCAGTATTTT.

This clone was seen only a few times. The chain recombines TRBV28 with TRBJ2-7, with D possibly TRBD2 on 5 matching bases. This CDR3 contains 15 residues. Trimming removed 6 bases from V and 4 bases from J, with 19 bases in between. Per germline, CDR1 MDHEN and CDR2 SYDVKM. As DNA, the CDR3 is TGTGCCAGCAGAGCCCTCGGGCTAGCAGTGTACGAGCAGTACTTC. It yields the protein CASRALGLAVYEQYF.

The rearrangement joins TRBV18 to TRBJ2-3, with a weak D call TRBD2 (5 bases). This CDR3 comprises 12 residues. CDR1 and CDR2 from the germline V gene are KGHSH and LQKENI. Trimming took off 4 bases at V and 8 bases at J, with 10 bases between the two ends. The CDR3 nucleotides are TGTGCCAGCTCACTAGCGCCCACTACGCAGTATTTT. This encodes CASSLAPTTQYF.

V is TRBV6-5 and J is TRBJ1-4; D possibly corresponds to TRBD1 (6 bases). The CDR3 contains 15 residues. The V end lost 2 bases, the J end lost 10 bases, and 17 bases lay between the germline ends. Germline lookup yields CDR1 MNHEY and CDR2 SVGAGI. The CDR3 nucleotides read TGTGCCAGCAGTTACGCGGGGGCCCTACTCGGAAAACTGTTTTTT. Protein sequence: CASSYAGALLGKLFF.

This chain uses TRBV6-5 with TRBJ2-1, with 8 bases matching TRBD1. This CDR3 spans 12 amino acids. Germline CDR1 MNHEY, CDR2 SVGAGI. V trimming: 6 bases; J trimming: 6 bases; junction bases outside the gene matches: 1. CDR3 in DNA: TGTGCCAGCAGCGGACAGGGCAATGAGCAGTTCTTC. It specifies CASSGQGNEQFF.

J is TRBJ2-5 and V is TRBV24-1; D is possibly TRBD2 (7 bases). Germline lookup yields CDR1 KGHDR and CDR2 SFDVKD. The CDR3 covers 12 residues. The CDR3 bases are TGTGGGGGGGGCAGGGGCCAAGAGACCCAGTACTTC. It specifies CGGGRGQETQYF.

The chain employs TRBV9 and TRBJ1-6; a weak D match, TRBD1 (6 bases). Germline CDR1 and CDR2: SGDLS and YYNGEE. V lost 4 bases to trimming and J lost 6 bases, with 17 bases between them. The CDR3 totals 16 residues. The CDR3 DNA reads TGTGCCAGCAGCCCAGACAGGCAGATATCTAATTCACCCCTCCACTTT. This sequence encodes CASSPDRQISNSPLHF.

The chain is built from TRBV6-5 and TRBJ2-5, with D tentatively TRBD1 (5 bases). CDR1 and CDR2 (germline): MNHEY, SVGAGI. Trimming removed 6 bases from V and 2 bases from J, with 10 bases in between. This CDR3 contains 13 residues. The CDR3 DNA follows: TGTGCCAGCAGCAGACGACAGCAAGAGACCCAGTACTTC. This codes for CASSRRQQETQYF.

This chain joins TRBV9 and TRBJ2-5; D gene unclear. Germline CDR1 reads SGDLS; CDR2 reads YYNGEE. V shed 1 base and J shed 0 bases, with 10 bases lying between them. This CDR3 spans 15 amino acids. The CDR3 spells CASSVKWANQETQYF. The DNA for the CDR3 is TGTGCCAGCAGCGTAAAATGGGCTAACCAAGAGACCCAGTACTTC.

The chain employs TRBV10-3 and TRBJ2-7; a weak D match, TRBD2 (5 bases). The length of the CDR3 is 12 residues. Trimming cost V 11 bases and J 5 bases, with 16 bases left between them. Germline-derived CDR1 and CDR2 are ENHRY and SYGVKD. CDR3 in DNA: TGTGCCCACTCGGAGCTGAGGGACGAGCAGTACTTC. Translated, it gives CAHSELRDEQYF.

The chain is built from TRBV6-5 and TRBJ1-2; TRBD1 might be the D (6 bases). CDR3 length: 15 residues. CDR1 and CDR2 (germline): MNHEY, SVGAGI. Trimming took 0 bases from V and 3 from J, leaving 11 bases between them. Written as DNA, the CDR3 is TGTGCCAGCAGTTACTCGTCAGGGGCCGACTATGGCTACACCTTC. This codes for CASSYSSGADYGYTF.